These 15 T cell receptor beta chains came from one sample sequenced in a study of T-cell reconstitution after alpha-beta-depleted transplantation in children. Using unique molecular identifiers, the investigators prepared the TCRbeta library. TCRdb passed the PCR reads through MiXCR, listing each CDR3 protein once. In the table there are fewer than 700,000 distinct CDR3 sequences, about an eighth of which are singletons. The source was PBMCs, mostly from graft donor cells, collected 360 days after TCRalphabeta/CD19-depleted stem cell transplant. These receptors all come from a male patient aged 10 to 17 who had a stem cell transplant for acute myeloid leukemia, so the T cells may come from the graft donor.

The V gene is TRBV9, the J gene TRBJ2-1; D may match TRBD1 or TRBD2 (5 bases each). The CDR3 contains 15 residues. Deletions cut 4 bases from V and 5 bases from J, with 16 bases between. In germline, CDR1 is SGDLS, CDR2 YYNGEE. The CDR3 DNA is TGTGCCAGCAGCTCGAGGGACCACTTAAACAATGAGCAGTTCTTC. Translation gives CASSSRDHLNNEQFF.

The chain has TRBV6-2 or TRBV6-3 and TRBJ2-1; no firm D call. From germline, CDR1 is MNHEY and CDR2 SVGEGT. The CDR3 contains 16 residues. The V gene lost 4 bases and the J gene lost 9 bases, with 22 bases spanning the gap. CDR3 DNA: TGTGCCAGCAGTTCCACAAACCCTCTAGTGCTTCTTGAGCAGTTCTTC. Translation: CASSSTNPLVLLEQFF.

This clonotype turned up a few times. V gene TRBV6-2 or TRBV6-3 combines with J gene TRBJ2-1; TRBD2 aligns across 8 bases. The CDR3 length is 16 residues. The germline V gene encodes CDR1 MNHEY and CDR2 SVGEGT. Trimming removed 4 bases from V and 4 bases from J; junction bases left unmatched: 9. As DNA, the CDR3 is TGTGCCAGCAGTTGGGGTGAACGGGAGGGGTACAATGAGCAGTTCTTC. This translates into CASSWGEREGYNEQFF.

The sample holds many counts of this clonotype. The chain couples TRBV15 to TRBJ2-7; 9 positions match TRBD2. With V trimmed by 0 bases and J by 0 bases, 12 bases remained unmatched. The germline gives CDR1 LNHNV, CDR2 YYDKDF (reference sequence). This CDR3 comprises 19 residues. The CDR3 region is CATSRDVSGRPPTSYEQYF. The CDR3 DNA follows: TGTGCCACCAGCAGAGATGTGAGCGGGAGGCCACCGACCTCCTACGAGCAGTACTTC.

This clonotype was seen a few times. The chain is built from TRBV20-1 and TRBJ2-3; 8 positions agree with TRBD2. V shed 6 bases and J 3 bases; nucleotides not matched to a gene: 14. The CDR3 sequence is 16 residues long. Germline-derived CDR1 and CDR2 are DFQATT and SNEGSKA (reference sequence). CDR3 DNA sequence: TGCAGTGCGGCCCGCCGACTAGCGATGGGAACAGATACGCAGTATTTT. This codes for CSAARRLAMGTDTQYF.

V usage is TRBV20-1 and J usage is TRBJ2-1; 7 nucleotides align to TRBD2. This CDR3 is 16 amino acids long. J was trimmed by 3 bases and V by 0 bases; bases with no gene match: 8. The germline gives CDR1 DFQATT, CDR2 SNEGSKA (reference sequence). The CDR3 loop is CSARDILASVYNEQFF. In DNA form, the CDR3 reads TGCAGTGCTAGAGATATACTAGCGTCGGTCTACAATGAGCAGTTCTTC.

The chain couples TRBV11-2 to TRBJ2-7, with D possibly matching TRBD2 (5 bases). CDR3 length: 19 residues. Trimming shortened V by 5 bases and J by 1 base, and 27 bases separated the two germline ends. Per the germline V gene, CDR1 is SGHAT and CDR2 is FQNNGV. The chain's CDR3 is CASSLRDPGMGVGSYEQYF. CDR3 coding DNA: TGTGCCAGCAGCCTAAGGGATCCGGGAATGGGTGTGGGATCCTACGAGCAGTACTTC.

The chain couples TRBV24-1 to TRBJ1-5; maybe TRBD1 (5 bases). V was shortened by 5 bases and J by 3 bases, with 13 bases between the two germline ends. Germline CDR1 KGHDR, CDR2 SFDVKD. The CDR3 is 15 residues long. The CDR3 nucleotides are TGTGCCACCAGTGTGGGTGGGGGTTCCAATCAGCCCCAGCATTTT. As protein: CATSVGGGSNQPQHF.

This clonotype occurred a few times. The V and J genes are TRBV6-1 and TRBJ2-2, with 7 bases that match TRBD2. This CDR3 spans 15 amino acids. Per the germline V gene, CDR1 is MNHNS and CDR2 is SASEGT. J lost 1 base, V lost 6 bases, and 5 bases had no gene match. CDR3 nucleotides: TGTGCCAGCAGGGACTTAGCGGGGAACACCGGGGAGCTGTTTTTT. Protein: CASRDLAGNTGELFF.

This clonotype was seen a handful of times. CDR3 region: CASSREGASTDTQYF. CDR3 in DNA: TGCGCCAGCAGCCGCGAGGGCGCGAGCACAGATACGCAGTATTTT. The V call is TRBV4-3, the J call TRBJ2-3; D may be TRBD2 (5 bases). The CDR3 is 15 residues long. V gave up 4 bases and J gave up 0 bases, with 11 bases separating them. Looked up from germline, CDR1 is LGHNA and CDR2 is YSLEER.

This clonotype was seen ten or more times. The CDR3 nucleotides are TGTGCCAGCAGCTTAGGTTGGCAGGCGAATGAGCAGTTCTTC. Translation: CASSLGWQANEQFF. The genes are TRBV7-3 and TRBJ2-1; D is ambiguous. V lost 2 bases to trimming and J lost 7 bases, with 12 bases between them. CDR3 size: 14 residues. Per germline, CDR1 SGHTA and CDR2 FQGTGA.

This clonotype appeared many times. V gene TRBV12-3 or TRBV12-4 combines with J gene TRBJ2-1, with D possibly TRBD1 on 6 matching bases. Trimming removed 4 bases from V and 3 bases from J, with 10 bases in between. The CDR3 contains 14 residues. The CDR3 sequence is CASSSGELYNEQFF. The CDR3 region has the DNA TGTGCCAGCAGTTCAGGGGAACTCTACAATGAGCAGTTCTTC.

This clonotype was observed a few times. The rearrangement joins TRBV29-1 to TRBJ2-1; TRBD2 matches 12 bases. CDR1 is SQVTM and CDR2 is ANQGSEA in the germline V gene. V lost 2 bases to trimming and J lost 8 bases; unmatched junction nucleotides: 10. The CDR3 totals 16 residues. CDR3 sequence reads: CSVETRGLAGGYEQFF. CDR3 DNA sequence: TGCAGCGTTGAAACGAGAGGGCTAGCGGGAGGGTATGAGCAGTTCTTC.

The gene calls are TRBV29-1 and TRBJ2-6; TRBD1 matches 7 bases. V shed 0 bases and J 7 bases; nucleotides not matched to a gene: 12. The CDR3 consists of 17 residues. Germline CDR1 and CDR2: SQVTM and ANQGSEA. CDR3 nucleotides: TGCAGCGTTGAAGACGACCCTAGACAGGGTAAAGCCAACGTCCTGACTTTC. Encoded protein: CSVEDDPRQGKANVLTF.

The V and J genes are TRBV12-3 or TRBV12-4 and TRBJ2-1; 15 positions match TRBD2. The V and J ends lost 5 bases and 4 bases, in that order; junction bases with no gene match: 9. CDR3 length: 18 residues. Written as DNA, the CDR3 is TGTGCCAGCAGTCCAGGGACTAGCGGGAGGACCTTTTACAATGAGCAGTTCTTC. It translates to CASSPGTSGRTFYNEQFF.